This T cell receptor beta chain came from a study of identical twins. From germline, CDR1 is MNHNY and CDR2 SVGAGI (reference sequence). Germline trimming cut 4 bases from V and 11 bases from J; bases unmatched to any gene: 5. The CDR3 extends over 12 amino acids. This clonotype was detected only a few times. One entry per CDR3 protein results from TCRdb running MiXCR on the 5' RACE reads. The repertoire holds hundreds of thousands of distinct CDR3 sequences, with about 12% as singletons. The sample was also reused in another study, on yellow fever vaccine responses in identical twins.

The chain employs TRBV6-6 and TRBJ1-1; TRBD1 matches 9 bases. The sequence derives from a woman aged 18 to 35 in good health. The sequenced sample consisted of PBMCs. CDR3 bases: TGTGCCAGCAGTTGGGACAGGGCGACGGCTTTCTTT. Translated, it gives CASSWDRATAFF.